Each of the 17 T cell receptor beta chains below was sequenced from the same sample in a study of cytomegalovirus exposure and HLA in healthy donors. PCR employed 60 Vbeta and 13 Jbeta primers. The data were produced by immunoSEQ multiplex PCR, yet TCRdb's version contains in-frame clones alone and is incomplete. The data contain a few hundred thousand clones, around 83% of them seen just once; the ten biggest clones take up around 1.5%. The specimen sequenced was PBMCs. Receptor source: a girl aged 5 to 17 in good health and CMV-seronegative.

V and J are TRBV11-2 and TRBJ2-6; D not certain. The CDR3 runs 19 residues. Trimming cost V 1 base and J 0 bases, with 16 bases left between them. Germline loops: CDR1 SGHAT, CDR2 FQNNGV. Here the CDR3 DNA reads TGTGCCAGCAGCTTAGTGGGTCTAACTGCTAGCTCTGGGGCCAACGTCCTGACTTTC. Translating gives CASSLVGLTASSGANVLTF. Complete variable domain (other parts from reference TRBV11-2 and TRBJ2-6): EAGVAQSPRYKIIEKRQSVAFWCNPISGHATLYWYQQILGQGPKLLIQFQNNGVVDDSQLPKDRFSAERLKGVDSTLKIQPAKLEDSAVYLCASSLVGLTASSGANVLTFGAGSRLTVL.

This chain links TRBV28 with TRBJ1-3; a weak D match, TRBD1 (6 bases). In germline, CDR1 is MDHEN, CDR2 SYDVKM. Trimming pared 3 bases from V and 2 bases from J, leaving 8 bases between. The CDR3 consists of 14 residues. The DNA for the CDR3 is TGTGCCAGCAGTTTTAACAGGGCTGGAAACACCATATATTTT. Translating gives CASSFNRAGNTIYF.

Comments on this clone: The identical CDR3 is also encoded by other nucleotide sequences in the sample. The genes are TRBV18 and TRBJ1-2, with 7 bases matching TRBD1. Germline V gene lookup returns CDR1 KGHSH and CDR2 LQKENI. The CDR3 has 13 residues. Unmatched junction bases numbered 9, after V lost 8 bases and J lost 6 bases. The CDR3 is CASDRAASDGYTF. For the CDR3, the DNA is TGTGCCAGCGACAGGGCCGCTTCGGATGGCTACACCTTC.

The V and J genes are TRBV6-4 and TRBJ1-3, with a tentative D call TRBD1 (6 bases). There are 15 residues in the CDR3. The V end lost 10 bases, the J end lost 2 bases, and 18 bases lay between the germline ends. The germline V gene encodes CDR1 MRHNA and CDR2 SNTAGT. CDR3 in amino acids: CAIDKGGSAGNTIYF. CDR3 sequence (DNA): TGTGCCATTGACAAAGGGGGATCGGCTGGAAACACCATATATTTT.

The J gene is TRBJ1-6, the V gene TRBV18; D gene uncertain. CDR3 length: 16 amino acids. Germline CDR1 and CDR2: KGHSH and LQKENI. V was cut by 4 bases and J by 8 bases, with 18 bases left in between. The CDR3 sequence is CASSLTIVSEDSPLHF. The CDR3 bases are TGTGCCAGCTCACTTACGATTGTTTCCGAGGATTCACCCCTCCACTTT.

The CDR3 loop is CASRPGGGNYGYTF. The CDR3 nucleotides are TGTGCCAGTAGACCCGGAGGAGGGAACTATGGCTACACCTTC. The rearrangement uses TRBV19 and TRBJ1-2; no clear D. With 6 bases removed from V and 2 bases from J, the gap between germline ends came to 13 bases. Per germline, CDR1 LNHDA and CDR2 SQIVND (reference sequence). The CDR3 has 14 amino acids.

This chain uses TRBV28 with TRBJ1-2; D gene uncertain. The germline CDR1 and CDR2 sequences are MDHEN and SYDVKM. V was trimmed by 5 bases and J by 3 bases, leaving 19 bases between them. This CDR3 region has 16 residues. This CDR3 reads CASSVAVGSRYYGYTF. Here the CDR3 DNA reads TGTGCCAGCAGTGTCGCGGTTGGCTCGAGATACTATGGCTACACCTTC.

The chain links TRBV27 to TRBJ2-1, with 7 bases aligning to TRBD1. The CDR3 covers 15 residues. V shed 2 bases, J shed 9 bases, and the junction held 10 bases outside the gene matches. The V gene's germline CDR1 is MNHEY and CDR2 SMNVEV (reference sequence). The CDR3 sequence: CASSLVTGTHGEQFF. The DNA of the CDR3 is TGTGCCAGCAGTTTAGTGACAGGGACCCACGGTGAGCAGTTCTTC.

The chain uses TRBV7-2 and TRBJ2-2; 10 nucleotides match TRBD2. This CDR3 comprises 17 residues. Trimming removed 0 bases from V and 4 bases from J; junction bases left unmatched: 5. The germline V gene encodes CDR1 SGHTA and CDR2 FQGNSA. CDR3 nucleotides: TGTGCCAGCAGCTTAGCTCCAGCGGGGGGGCTCACCGGGGAGCTGTTTTTT. It yields the protein CASSLAPAGGLTGELFF.

The V call is TRBV7-9, the J call TRBJ2-1; D is perhaps TRBD1 (5 bases). The CDR3 has 15 residues. The germline CDR1 and CDR2 sequences are SEHNR and FQNEAQ (reference sequence). Deletions cut 3 bases from V and 4 bases from J, with 13 bases between. The CDR3 protein is CASSFVVGQYNEQFF. The CDR3 region has the DNA TGTGCCAGCAGCTTCGTCGTGGGGCAGTACAATGAGCAGTTCTTC.

The rearrangement uses TRBV9 and TRBJ2-5, with TRBD1 identical over 12 bases. CDR1 and CDR2 from the germline V gene are SGDLS and YYNGEE. The CDR3 has 14 residues. V dropped 3 bases and J dropped 11; count of bases not matched to a gene: 8. Here the CDR3 DNA reads TGTGCCAGCAGCGCCCGGGACAGGGGGCGTGAGCAGTACTTC. Its translation: CASSARDRGREQYF.

J is TRBJ1-6 and V is TRBV15, with TRBD1 matching 7 bases. CDR1 and CDR2 (germline): LNHNV, YYDKDF (reference sequence). V shed 3 bases and J 7 bases; nucleotides not matched to a gene: 6. The CDR3 sequence is 15 residues long. CDR3 residues: CATSRDDRVNSPLHF. In nucleotides, the CDR3 is TGTGCCACCAGCAGGGACGACAGGGTCAATTCACCCCTCCACTTT.

The chain recombines TRBV30 with TRBJ2-3; 7 positions match TRBD2. This CDR3 spans 14 amino acids. Per germline, CDR1 GTSNPN and CDR2 SVGIG (reference sequence). The junction had 5 bases not matched to a gene; V was cut back by 5 bases and J by 0 bases. As DNA, the CDR3 is TGTGCCTGGGACCTCGGGGGGAGCACAGATACGCAGTATTTT. Its translation: CAWDLGGSTDTQYF.

The chain has TRBV10-1 and TRBJ2-1; 15 bases are shared with TRBD2. With 5 bases clipped from V and 7 bases from J, the junction kept 3 bases outside the gene matches. Germline assignment: CDR1 WNHNN and CDR2 SYGVQD (reference sequence). The length of the CDR3 is 15 residues. CDR3 coding DNA: TGCGCCAGCAGTCGTGGGACTAGCGGGAGGAATGAGCAGTTCTTC. This gives the protein CASSRGTSGRNEQFF.

This chain uses TRBV7-6 with TRBJ2-5; 8 nucleotides line up with TRBD1. From germline, CDR1 is SGHVS and CDR2 FNYEAQ. The ends lost 5 bases at V and 5 bases at J; junction bases unmatched: 10. The CDR3 totals 15 residues. The CDR3 loop reads CASSVSSGGGETQYF. The CDR3 DNA is TGTGCCAGCAGCGTTTCCTCAGGGGGCGGGGAGACCCAGTACTTC.

The genes are TRBV4-3 and TRBJ2-1; TRBD1 agrees at 9 bases. CDR3 length: 18 residues. The J segment lost 2 bases and the V segment lost 0 bases, leaving 8 bases of the junction unmatched. CDR1 and CDR2 (germline): LGHNA, YSLEER. Written as DNA, the CDR3 is TGCGCCAGCAGCCAAGACCCTCCGGACAGGGGCCCCTACAATGAGCAGTTCTTC. Translation gives CASSQDPPDRGPYNEQFF.

The J gene is TRBJ2-7, the V gene TRBV2; the D gene is possibly TRBD1 (5 bases). This CDR3 is 12 amino acids long. V was trimmed by 7 bases and J by 6 bases, leaving 13 bases between them. Germline CDR1 reads SNHLY; CDR2 reads FYNNEI. CDR3 amino acids: CASKGAGSEQYF. CDR3 coding DNA: TGTGCCAGCAAAGGGGCTGGCAGCGAGCAGTACTTC.